What follows are 26 T cell receptor beta chains derived from one specimen sequenced in a study of cytomegalovirus exposure and HLA in healthy donors (dated by TCRdb to between 2016 and 2019). The library was generated by the immunoSEQ multiplex PCR assay. For the multiplex PCR, a mixture combining 60 forward primers for TCR Vbeta segments and 13 reverse primers for TCR Jbeta segments was used. TCRdb obtained this table from immuneACCESS and retained in-frame rearrangements with V and J assigned. These tables miss some clones; where compared with another copy, unresolved V genes account for less than half of the shortfall, and the remainder is unexplained. The sample has approximately 260,000 clones on record, roughly 81% of them singletons. Approximately 2% of the sample comes from the top ten. The specimen sequenced was PBMCs. All receptors derive from a woman between 35 and 50 years old in good health and CMV-seropositive.

V usage is TRBV6-5 and J usage is TRBJ1-1; a weak D match, TRBD1 (5 bases). The germline V gene has CDR1 MNHEY and CDR2 SVGAGI. This CDR3 has 15 residues. V lost 5 bases and J lost 5, with 18 bases in between. This CDR3 is CASSNRNRQVTEAFF. CDR3 nucleotides: TGTGCCAGCAGTAATCGCAACAGGCAGGTTACTGAAGCTTTCTTT.

The genes are TRBV28 and TRBJ1-3; 8 bases agree with TRBD1. CDR1 and CDR2 from the germline V gene are MDHEN and SYDVKM. The CDR3 has 16 residues. V shed 0 bases, J shed 2 bases, and the junction held 3 bases outside the gene matches. DNA of the CDR3: TGTGCCAGCAGTTTATGGGGGACAGGACCTGGAAACACCATATATTTT. It encodes CASSLWGTGPGNTIYF.

The chain employs TRBV27 and TRBJ1-4, with 9 bases matching TRBD1. This CDR3 has 18 amino acids. V lost 5 bases and J lost 0; bases outside the gene matches: 10. Germline V gene lookup returns CDR1 MNHEY and CDR2 SMNVEV (reference sequence). Here the CDR3 DNA reads TGTGCCAGCAGTCAAGACCCCGGGACAGGGACAACTAATGAAAAACTGTTTTTT. Its protein product is CASSQDPGTGTTNEKLFF. The whole variable domain, filled in from reference TRBV27 and TRBJ1-4, reads EAQVTQNPRYLITVTGKKLTVTCSQNMNHEYMSWYRQDPGLGLRQIYYSMNVEVTDKGDVPEGYKVSRKEKRNFPLILESPSPNQTSLYFCASSQDPGTGTTNEKLFFGSGTQLSVL.

V is TRBV28 and J is TRBJ2-2; 10 bases align to TRBD1. The CDR3 totals 16 residues. Trimming cost V 7 bases and J 2 bases; bases outside gene matches: 7. The germline V gene has CDR1 MDHEN and CDR2 SYDVKM. The CDR3 protein is CASTWDRGFNTGELFF. The CDR3 nucleotides read TGTGCCAGCACCTGGGACAGGGGTTTTAACACCGGGGAGCTGTTTTTT.

This clone has only one observation. This CDR3 is also generated by other DNA sequences in the sample. This chain links TRBV1 with TRBJ2-6; the D segment call TRBD1 is taken from the table without a DNA check. TRBV1 is deemed a pseudogene. This CDR3 has 18 residues. In nucleotides, the CDR3 is TGCACCAGCAGCCAAGGTCACCCTAGGAGCTCTGGGGCCAACGGCCTGACTTTC. Amino acid sequence: CTSSQGHPRSSGANGLTF.

The rearrangement uses TRBV6-1 and TRBJ2-1; 9 nucleotides align to TRBD2. J gave up 6 bases and V 8 bases, and 11 bases lay outside the gene matches. This CDR3 has 15 residues. The germline gives CDR1 MNHNS, CDR2 SASEGT. The DNA of the CDR3 is TGTGCCAGCTGGGCGGCGGGAGGGTTTTTCAATGAGCAGTTCTTC. Protein: CASWAAGGFFNEQFF.

This sequence joins TRBV27 and TRBJ1-2, with 11 bases fitting TRBD1. The J segment lost 3 bases and the V segment lost 4 bases, leaving 10 bases of the junction unmatched. The germline V gene has CDR1 MNHEY and CDR2 SMNVEV (reference sequence). The CDR3 length is 17 residues. The CDR3 DNA sequence: TGTGCCAGCAGTTCCGGGACAGGGGGGCTCAAGGACTATGGCTACACCTTC. Residues: CASSSGTGGLKDYGYTF.

CDR3 protein: CASSRQQGPTYEQYF. For the CDR3, the DNA is TGTGCCAGCAGCCGACAACAGGGGCCCACCTACGAGCAGTACTTC. The chain carries TRBV14 and TRBJ2-7; 7 nucleotides align to TRBD1. CDR3 length: 15 amino acids. Germline V lookup: CDR1 SGHDN, CDR2 FVKESK. The J segment lost 2 bases and the V segment lost 4 bases, leaving 8 bases of the junction unmatched.

The gene calls are TRBV6-5 and TRBJ2-7, with D possibly being TRBD1 (5 bases). V lost 6 bases and J 7 bases, leaving 19 bases between the germline ends. Per germline, CDR1 MNHEY and CDR2 SVGAGI. The CDR3 spans 14 residues. The CDR3: CASSLEKGIGEQYF. In DNA, the CDR3 is TGTGCCAGCAGCTTAGAAAAGGGGATTGGGGAGCAGTACTTC.

The chain is built from TRBV5-1 and TRBJ2-3, with 11 bases identical to TRBD1. Losses at the gene ends were 3 bases for V and 7 bases for J; bases not matched to a gene: 4. CDR1 and CDR2 from the germline V gene are SGHRS and YFSETQ. The CDR3 spans 14 residues. The DNA for the CDR3 is TGCGCCAGCAGCTCCCGGGACAGGGGGAATACGCAGTATTTT. Translation gives CASSSRDRGNTQYF.

DNA of the CDR3: TGTGCCAGCAGCTTGTACATACAGGGGGCGGGGAACAATGAGCAGTTCTTC. Protein: CASSLYIQGAGNNEQFF. V usage is TRBV7-2 and J usage is TRBJ2-1; 9 bases line up with TRBD1. CDR1 and CDR2 from the germline V gene are SGHTA and FQGNSA. The J segment lost 5 bases and the V segment lost 3 bases, leaving 11 bases of the junction unmatched. The CDR3 has 17 residues.

In its sample, this clone was seen a few times. This chain uses TRBV4-2 with TRBJ2-1; the match to TRBD2 covers 11 bases. Per the germline V gene, CDR1 is LGHNA and CDR2 is YNFKEQ. The CDR3 runs to 16 residues. Trimming at V came to 0 bases and at J to 11 bases, leaving 9 bases not matched to a gene. CDR3 residues: CASSQDGTSGAVKQFF. CDR3 DNA: TGTGCCAGCAGCCAAGATGGGACTAGCGGAGCAGTTAAGCAGTTCTTC.

The chain links TRBV7-8 to TRBJ2-1; weak D call: TRBD1 (5 bases). The CDR3 is 14 amino acids. Trimming pared 5 bases from V and 4 bases from J, leaving 12 bases between. Germline CDR1 reads SGHVS; CDR2 reads FQNEAQ. CDR3 loop: CASSDSTVYNEQFF. CDR3 coding DNA: TGTGCCAGCAGCGACTCGACAGTTTACAATGAGCAGTTCTTC.

This clone was observed a single time. This chain joins TRBV18 and TRBJ1-2; 7 bases are shared with TRBD1. Germline CDR1 reads KGHSH; CDR2 reads LQKENI. The CDR3 contains 15 residues. V trimming: 2 bases; J trimming: 2 bases; junction bases outside the gene matches: 5. In DNA form, the CDR3 reads TGTGCCAGCTCACCATCAGGACAGGAGAACTATGGCTACACCTTC. Protein: CASSPSGQENYGYTF. Supplemented by reference TRBV18 and TRBJ1-2, the full variable domain reads NAGVMQNPRHLVRRRGQEARLRCSPMKGHSHVYWYRQLPEEGLKFMVYLQKENIIDESGMPKERFSAEFPKEGPSILRIQQVVRGDSAAYFCASSPSGQENYGYTFGSGTRLTVV.

The J gene is TRBJ1-2, the V gene TRBV19; D uncertain. The CDR3 is made up of 12 amino acids. Trimming left V 3 bases short and J 4 bases short, with 6 bases between. The germline gives CDR1 LNHDA, CDR2 SQIVND (reference sequence). The CDR3 coding sequence is TGTGCCAGTAGTATGAGCCTCTATGGCTACACCTTC. Its translation: CASSMSLYGYTF.

This CDR3 reads CASSLPTGSSDTQYF. DNA of the CDR3: TGTGCCAGCAGCCTCCCGACAGGTTCCTCAGATACGCAGTATTTT. V and J are TRBV7-2 and TRBJ2-3, with D perhaps matching TRBD1 (6 bases). The CDR3 totals 15 residues. Germline V gene lookup returns CDR1 SGHTA and CDR2 FQGNSA. V was shortened by 5 bases and J by 4 bases, with 16 bases between the two germline ends. Full variable domain (rest looked up from reference TRBV7-2 and TRBJ2-3): GAGVSQSPSNKVTEKGKDVELRCDPISGHTALYWYRQSLGQGLEFLIYFQGNSAPDKSGLPSDRFSAERTGGSVSTLTIQRTQQEDSAVYLCASSLPTGSSDTQYFGPGTRLTVL.

The CDR3 reads CAWSKVERQGNYEQYF. The DNA of the CDR3 is TGTGCCTGGAGTAAAGTTGAACGACAGGGGAACTACGAGCAGTACTTC. The chain has TRBV30 and TRBJ2-7, with 8 bases fitting TRBD1. Germline CDR1 reads GTSNPN; CDR2 reads SVGIG (reference sequence). The V segment lost 2 bases and the J segment 3 bases; nucleotides outside the gene matches: 12. The CDR3 is made up of 16 amino acids.

V and J are TRBV7-9 and TRBJ1-4; TRBD1 matches 9 bases. Germline V gene lookup returns CDR1 SEHNR and CDR2 FQNEAQ (reference sequence). The CDR3 is made up of 15 amino acids. After removal of 2 bases from V and 6 bases from J, the junction contained 4 bases not matched to a gene. The CDR3 nucleotides read TGTGCCAGCAGCTTATCGGGACAGGGTTATGAAAAACTGTTTTTT. It is translated as CASSLSGQGYEKLFF.

This rearrangement joins TRBV14 to TRBJ2-7, with D hard to call. Germline CDR1 SGHDN, CDR2 FVKESK. CDR3 length: 13 residues. Trimming left V 2 bases short and J 6 bases short, with 11 bases between. The CDR3 bases are TGTGCCAGCAGCCAACATCTAGAAGGCGAGCAGTACTTC. Translating gives CASSQHLEGEQYF.

The genes are TRBV9 and TRBJ1-5; tentative D call: TRBD1 (6 bases). The ends were cut back, 4 bases at V and 6 bases at J, with 17 bases in the middle. The CDR3 is 15 residues long. Germline V lookup: CDR1 SGDLS, CDR2 YYNGEE. The CDR3 nucleotides are TGTGCCAGCAGCCCAACAGGGACCCCGGGTCAGCCCCAGCATTTT. This translates into CASSPTGTPGQPQHF.

This clone appeared once. This chain joins TRBV5-6 and TRBJ1-3; D is ambiguous. Per the germline V gene, CDR1 is SGHDT and CDR2 is YYEEEE. The CDR3 totals 17 residues. V was trimmed by 0 bases and J by 0 bases, leaving 13 bases between them. CDR3 DNA sequence: TGTGCCAGCAGCTTGGTCAGCGGGAAAAGCTCTGGAAACACCATATATTTT. This gives the protein CASSLVSGKSSGNTIYF.

J is TRBJ1-3 and V is TRBV7-9; D not certain. The CDR3 extends over 11 amino acids. Trimming shortened V by 5 bases and J by 6 bases, and 5 bases separated the two germline ends. Germline V gene data show CDR1 as SEHNR and CDR2 as FQNEAQ (reference sequence). The CDR3 DNA follows: TGTGCCAGCAGCGTCAAAAACACCATATATTTT. Protein product: CASSVKNTIYF.

The chain combines TRBV4-1 with TRBJ1-5; 7 bases are a match to TRBD1. Per germline, CDR1 MGHRA and CDR2 YSYEKL. CDR3 size: 17 residues. The ends lost 1 base at V and 6 bases at J; junction bases unmatched: 12. This CDR3 is CASSQAEGQLGGQPQHF. DNA of the CDR3: TGCGCCAGCAGCCAAGCGGAGGGACAGCTTGGGGGTCAGCCCCAGCATTTT.

V and J are TRBV28 and TRBJ1-5; TRBD1 matches 10 bases. Germline V lookup: CDR1 MDHEN, CDR2 SYDVKM. The junction had 9 bases not matched to a gene; V was cut back by 7 bases and J by 3 bases. The CDR3 runs 16 residues. CDR3 nucleotide sequence: TGTGCCAGCACACACCCCGGGACAGGGGACAATCAGCCCCAGCATTTT. Translation: CASTHPGTGDNQPQHF.

This clone has just one count. The CDR3 protein is CSVDIGTSGTSYEQYF. The CDR3 DNA reads TGCAGCGTTGATATCGGGACTAGCGGGACCTCCTACGAGCAGTACTTC. This chain uses TRBV29-1 with TRBJ2-7, with 13 bases aligning to TRBD2. The length of the CDR3 is 16 residues. The V segment lost 3 bases and the J segment 0 bases; nucleotides outside the gene matches: 5. Germline V CDR1 and CDR2: SQVTM, ANQGSEA.

The CDR3 sequence: CASSVPLAEYNEQFF. The CDR3 DNA reads TGTGCCAGCAGTGTTCCCCTAGCGGAATACAATGAGCAGTTCTTC. This chain connects TRBV2 to TRBJ2-1, with TRBD2 identical over 7 bases. The CDR3 has 15 residues. V was pared by 4 bases and J by 4 bases, with 7 bases of the junction left unmatched. The V gene's germline CDR1 is SNHLY and CDR2 FYNNEI.